The TCR beta chain under discussion was sequenced for a study of neurological immune-mediated disorders. General study findings and limits: No CDR3 amino acid sequences were shared by expanded clones across subjects, suggesting private repertoires in all groups.

5'RACE generated cDNA with 10-nucleotide random UMIs. TCRdb re-called the 5' RACE reads with MiXCR, one entry per CDR3 protein. The sample lists 15,000 to 20,000 distinct CDR3 sequences, around 28% occurring once. The starting material, 2 million PBMCs stored at -80 C, gave rise to the unsorted libraries. A note on this clonotype: Antigen: not known.

Per germline, CDR1 SGHAT and CDR2 FQNNGV. The ends lost 5 bases at V and 1 base at J; junction bases unmatched: 5. This CDR3 has 16 residues. This clonotype was sampled from a man in his fifties or sixties with HTLV-1-associated myelopathy (HAM/TSP). V gene TRBV11-2 combines with J gene TRBJ2-5; 12 bases are shared with TRBD2. The sequenced sample was PBMCs. CDR3 region: CASSPLLAGGQETQYF. Written as DNA, the CDR3 is TGTGCCAGCAGCCCCTTACTAGCGGGGGGCCAAGAGACCCAGTACTTC.